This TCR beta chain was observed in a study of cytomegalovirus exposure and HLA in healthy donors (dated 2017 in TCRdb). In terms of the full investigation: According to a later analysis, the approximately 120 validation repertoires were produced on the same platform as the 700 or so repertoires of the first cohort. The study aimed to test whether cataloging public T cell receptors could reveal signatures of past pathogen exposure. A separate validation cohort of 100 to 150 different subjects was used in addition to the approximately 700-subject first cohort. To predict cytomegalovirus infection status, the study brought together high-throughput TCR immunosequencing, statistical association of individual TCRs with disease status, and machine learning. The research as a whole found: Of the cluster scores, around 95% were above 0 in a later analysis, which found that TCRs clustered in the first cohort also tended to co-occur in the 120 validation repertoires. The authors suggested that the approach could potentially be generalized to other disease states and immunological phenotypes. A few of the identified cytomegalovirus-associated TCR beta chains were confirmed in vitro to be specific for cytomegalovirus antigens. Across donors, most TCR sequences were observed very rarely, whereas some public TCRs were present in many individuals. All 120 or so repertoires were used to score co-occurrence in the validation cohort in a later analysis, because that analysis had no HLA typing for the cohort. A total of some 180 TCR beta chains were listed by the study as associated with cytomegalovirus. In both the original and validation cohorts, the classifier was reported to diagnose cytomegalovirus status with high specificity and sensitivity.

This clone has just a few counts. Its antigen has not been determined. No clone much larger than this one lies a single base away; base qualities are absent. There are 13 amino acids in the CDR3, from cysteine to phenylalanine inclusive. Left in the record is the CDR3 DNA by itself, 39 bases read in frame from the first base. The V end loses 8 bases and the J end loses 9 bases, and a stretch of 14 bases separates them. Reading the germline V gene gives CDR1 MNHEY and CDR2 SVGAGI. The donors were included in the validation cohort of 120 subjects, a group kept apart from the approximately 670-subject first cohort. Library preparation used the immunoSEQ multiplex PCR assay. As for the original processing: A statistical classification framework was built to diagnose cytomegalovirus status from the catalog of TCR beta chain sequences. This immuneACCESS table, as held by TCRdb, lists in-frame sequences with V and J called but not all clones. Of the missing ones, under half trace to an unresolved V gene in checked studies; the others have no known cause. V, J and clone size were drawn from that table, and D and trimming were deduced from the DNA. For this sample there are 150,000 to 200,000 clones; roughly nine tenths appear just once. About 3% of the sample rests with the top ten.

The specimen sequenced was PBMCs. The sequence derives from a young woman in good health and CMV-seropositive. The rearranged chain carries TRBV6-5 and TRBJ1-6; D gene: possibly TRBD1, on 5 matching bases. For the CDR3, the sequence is CASSLGRISPLHF. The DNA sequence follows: TGTGCCAGCTCCTTGGGGCGGATTTCACCCCTCCACTTT.